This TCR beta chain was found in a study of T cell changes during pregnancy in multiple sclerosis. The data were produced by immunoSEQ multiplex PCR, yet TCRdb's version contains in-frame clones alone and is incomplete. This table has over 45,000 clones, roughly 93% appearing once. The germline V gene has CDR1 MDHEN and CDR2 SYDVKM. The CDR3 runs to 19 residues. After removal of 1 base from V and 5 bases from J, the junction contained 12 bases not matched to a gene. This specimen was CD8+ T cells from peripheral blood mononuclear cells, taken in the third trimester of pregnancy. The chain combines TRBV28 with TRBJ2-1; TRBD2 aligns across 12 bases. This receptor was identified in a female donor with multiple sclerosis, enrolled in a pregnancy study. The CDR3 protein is CASSLYGLAGGSEHNEQFF. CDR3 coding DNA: TGTGCCAGCAGTTTATACGGTCTAGCGGGAGGGTCGGAACACAATGAGCAGTTCTTC.